These 26 T cell receptor beta chains were all obtained from the same sample, sequenced in a study of T cells expressing NK-cell markers. No DNA is given; TCRdb re-called the 5' RACE reads and lists each CDR3 protein once. Its table lists 120,000 to 150,000 distinct CDR3 sequences. Sequences were obtained from blood T cells: a sorted CD56 or NKG2C T cell subset, CD4+ or CD8+ T cells, or bulk PBMC T cells (not recorded which). These receptors originate from a man in his late teens or twenties in good health.

The rearrangement joins TRBV27 to TRBJ2-2. The germline CDR1 and CDR2 sequences are MNHEY and SMNVEV (reference sequence). The CDR3 runs 15 residues. The CDR3 here is CASSSQNTNTGELFF.

The gene calls are TRBV25-1 and TRBJ2-1; the TRBD2 assignment by TCRdb is unverifiable without DNA. Germline V gene sequence: CDR1 MGHDK, CDR2 SYGVNS. The CDR3 contains 16 residues. The CDR3 spells CASSSPGSGPYNEQFF.

The chain has TRBV29-1 and TRBJ1-1; TCRdb outputs TRBD1, but without DNA this stays unchecked. CDR1 SQVTM and CDR2 ANQGSEA come from the germline V gene. CDR3 length: 15 amino acids. CDR3 sequence reads: CSVAGGRDMNTEAFF.

This chain links TRBV15 with TRBJ2-5; TCRdb picks TRBD1, but there is no DNA to check that call. The CDR3 is 16 amino acids. CDR1 and CDR2 from the germline V gene are LNHNV and YYDKDF (reference sequence). The CDR3 sequence is CATSGPTGRLGETQYF.

This chain connects TRBV4-3 to TRBJ2-7; TCRdb reports TRBD2, a call that lacks DNA to check it against. The germline gives CDR1 LGHNA, CDR2 YSLEER. This CDR3 region has 15 residues. This CDR3 reads CASSQEGTSAYEQYF.

V gene TRBV29-1 combines with J gene TRBJ2-1. The CDR3 has 14 amino acids. Germline CDR1 reads SQVTM; CDR2 reads ANQGSEA. The CDR3 sequence: CSVSEWANNNEQFF.

V is TRBV20-1 and J is TRBJ2-7. This CDR3 is built from 13 residues. The germline CDR1 and CDR2 sequences are DFQATT and SNEGSKA (reference sequence). The CDR3 region is CSTATGKLYEQYF.

The chain recombines TRBV6-1 with TRBJ2-1; TCRdb's D call, TRBD2, is unchecked because there is no DNA. There are 13 residues in the CDR3. Germline CDR1 and CDR2: MNHNS and SASEGT. The CDR3 spells CASGRERYNEQFF.

The chain carries TRBV4-1 and TRBJ2-1; TCRdb gives TRBD2 as the D gene, but with no DNA this cannot be confirmed. The CDR3 length is 15 residues. The germline V gene encodes CDR1 MGHRA and CDR2 YSYEKL. CDR3 loop: CASSLTSGGLDEQFF.

The V call is TRBV19, the J call TRBJ2-1; the D gene TCRdb calls, TRBD2, cannot be checked with no DNA. The CDR3 is made up of 15 amino acids. The germline V gene has CDR1 LNHDA and CDR2 SQIVND (reference sequence). The chain's CDR3 is CASSILAGRGNEQFF.

The rearrangement joins TRBV4-2 to TRBJ2-2; TCRdb calls TRBD1, which cannot be checked without DNA. Germline CDR1 reads LGHNA; CDR2 reads YNFKEQ. This CDR3 contains 14 residues. CDR3 amino acids: CASSGQMNTGELFF.

This chain links TRBV20-1 with TRBJ2-1; no DNA is available, so the TRBD2 call from TCRdb remains unchecked. Per the germline V gene, CDR1 is DFQATT and CDR2 is SNEGSKA (reference sequence). This CDR3 has 17 amino acids. The CDR3: CSAREGGRALWYNEQFF.

V gene TRBV4-1 combines with J gene TRBJ1-1. Looked up from germline, CDR1 is MGHRA and CDR2 is YSYEKL. This CDR3 has 14 amino acids. The CDR3 protein is CASSQTPTSTEAFF.

V is TRBV29-1 and J is TRBJ2-5; the D call from TCRdb, TRBD1, cannot be confirmed without DNA. The CDR3 loop spans 18 amino acids. Looked up from germline, CDR1 is SQVTM and CDR2 is ANQGSEA. This CDR3 is CSVEVILTGPTSQETQYF.

The chain recombines TRBV30 with TRBJ2-3; TCRdb proposes TRBD2, but this gene call is untestable without DNA. CDR3 length: 15 residues. The germline V gene encodes CDR1 GTSNPN and CDR2 SVGIG (reference sequence). This chain's CDR3 is CAWREGVSGTDTQYF.

The V and J genes are TRBV7-9 and TRBJ2-7; TCRdb lists TRBD2, though no DNA is available to test this call. Germline V gene sequence: CDR1 SEHNR, CDR2 FQNEAQ (reference sequence). The length of the CDR3 is 15 residues. The CDR3: CASSLGGTSGNEQYF.

The chain carries TRBV19 and TRBJ2-3. This CDR3 comprises 13 residues. Germline V CDR1 and CDR2: LNHDA, SQIVND (reference sequence). CDR3 sequence reads: CASRPEVPDTQYF.

V and J are TRBV28 and TRBJ2-5; lacking DNA, the TRBD1 call made by TCRdb goes unchecked. The CDR3 runs to 14 residues. Germline V gene lookup returns CDR1 MDHEN and CDR2 SYDVKM. The CDR3 loop is CASSSGKGQETQYF.

This sequence joins TRBV5-1 and TRBJ2-1; TCRdb selects TRBD1, and the lack of DNA leaves this call unchecked. Germline-derived CDR1 and CDR2 are SGHRS and YFSETQ. The CDR3 contains 15 residues. The CDR3 loop is CASSLAPAGGHEQFF.

The chain carries TRBV5-1 and TRBJ1-2; TCRdb's D gene call, TRBD1, goes unchecked for lack of DNA. The CDR3 is 15 amino acids. In germline, CDR1 is SGHRS, CDR2 YFSETQ. CDR3 amino acids: CASSPLRVAAGGYTF.

The chain is built from TRBV6-2 or TRBV6-3 and TRBJ2-3; the D call from TCRdb, TRBD1, cannot be confirmed without DNA. The CDR3 sequence is 15 residues long. CDR1 is MNHEY, CDR2 SVGEGT, per germline. The CDR3 loop reads CASSYDGGVVDTQYF.

This chain links TRBV5-1 with TRBJ2-5; TCRdb lists TRBD1, though no DNA is available to test this call. The CDR3 is made up of 15 amino acids. The germline CDR1 and CDR2 sequences are SGHRS and YFSETQ. CDR3: CASSLSGTQQETQYF.

The chain is built from TRBV12-3 or TRBV12-4 and TRBJ2-1. CDR3 length: 14 residues. CDR3 protein: CASSLSSLYNEQFF.

The rearrangement links TRBV29-1 to TRBJ1-2. The CDR3 is 11 residues long. The germline gives CDR1 SQVTM, CDR2 ANQGSEA. The CDR3: CSVAAAYGYTF. Variable domain in full (rest from reference TRBV29-1 and TRBJ1-2): SAVISQKPSRDICQRGTSLTIQCQVDSQVTMMFWYRQQPGQSLTLIATANQGSEATYESGFVIDKFPISRPNLTFSTLTVSNMSPEDSSIYLCSVAAAYGYTFGSGTRLTVV.

The rearrangement links TRBV29-1 to TRBJ2-5; the D gene TCRdb calls, TRBD1, cannot be checked with no DNA. The CDR3 has 12 residues. Germline V gene lookup returns CDR1 SQVTM and CDR2 ANQGSEA. The CDR3 is CSTGQGLETQYF. The entire variable domain, with the rest obtained from reference TRBV29-1 and TRBJ2-5, is as follows: SAVISQKPSRDICQRGTSLTIQCQVDSQVTMMFWYRQQPGQSLTLIATANQGSEATYESGFVIDKFPISRPNLTFSTLTVSNMSPEDSSIYLCSTGQGLETQYFGPGTRLLVL.

The chain has TRBV10-2 and TRBJ2-3; checking the TCRdb D call of TRBD2 is not possible without DNA. The CDR3 has 15 amino acids. In germline, CDR1 is WSHSY, CDR2 SAAADI. The CDR3 region is CASRGLAGGADTQYF.